Below are 15 T cell receptor beta chains sequenced from a single sample in a study of regulatory T cells in long-lasting Graves disease. Noted time point: newly diagnosed GD, antithyroid drugs for less than 3 months. Preparation of the TCR library used RNA extracted from PBMCs. Assembly of TCR beta libraries relied on iRepertoire HTBI primers together with Arm-PCR of CDR3 regions. One entry per CDR3 protein, called by TCRdb with MiXCR from the multiplex PCR reads. The sample consists of over 350,000 distinct CDR3 sequences, approximately 16% of them appearing once. These data also formed part of another study, on T cells in Graves' hyperthyroidism and ophthalmopathy.

This sample comprised peripheral blood mononuclear cells (PBMCs), obtained at new diagnosis, from a patient treated with antithyroid drugs. The receptors here all came from a woman between 40 and 50 years old with Graves disease.

In its sample, this clonotype was seen many times. The J gene is TRBJ2-1, the V gene TRBV12-3 or TRBV12-4; 7 nucleotides match TRBD1. The CDR3 runs 15 residues. The V and J ends lost 3 bases and 2 bases, in that order; junction bases with no gene match: 4. The CDR3 nucleotides read TGTGCCAGCAGTTTTCCGGGACAGACCTACAATGAGCAGTTCTTC. This sequence encodes CASSFPGQTYNEQFF.

This clonotype was picked up many times. The DNA of the CDR3 is TGTGCCAGCAGCTTTCAAAACTACGAGCAGTACTTC. The encoded protein is CASSFQNYEQYF. This chain links TRBV7-9 with TRBJ2-7; the D is unclear. There are 12 residues in the CDR3. CDR1 and CDR2 (germline): SEHNR, FQNEAQ (reference sequence). V was shortened by 3 bases and J by 3 bases, with 6 bases between the two germline ends.

This clonotype was seen only a few times. The chain couples TRBV6-2 or TRBV6-3 to TRBJ2-4; D is possibly TRBD1 (6 bases). Germline V CDR1 and CDR2: MNHEY, SVGEGT. This CDR3 has 17 amino acids. V was trimmed by 6 bases and J by 1 base, leaving 19 bases between them. This chain's CDR3 is CASSPLPQGMAKNIQYF. CDR3 sequence (DNA): TGTGCCAGCAGCCCCCTGCCCCAGGGGATGGCCAAAAACATTCAGTACTTC.

The table lists this clonotype with many counts. This chain uses TRBV10-3 with TRBJ2-7; 11 nucleotides agree with TRBD2. This CDR3 comprises 17 residues. The junction had 7 bases not matched to a gene; V was cut back by 3 bases and J by 0 bases. CDR1 is ENHRY, CDR2 SYGVKD, per germline. The CDR3 nucleotides are TGTGCCATCAGTGACCGGACTAGCGGGTCGTTCTCCTACGAGCAGTACTTC. It encodes CAISDRTSGSFSYEQYF.

This clonotype was recorded at least ten times. This chain joins TRBV12-3 or TRBV12-4 and TRBJ1-6; 8 bases line up with TRBD1. The trim removed 6 bases at V and 7 bases at J, leaving 5 bases unmatched. The CDR3 is 14 residues long. This CDR3 reads CASSSTGVNSPLHF. As DNA, the CDR3 is TGTGCCAGCAGCTCGACAGGGGTGAATTCACCCCTCCACTTT.

V gene TRBV19 combines with J gene TRBJ2-7; 11 bases line up with TRBD1. The CDR3 length is 15 residues. Germline V gene sequence: CDR1 LNHDA, CDR2 SQIVND (reference sequence). The V gene end was trimmed by 8 bases and the J gene end by 4 bases; junction bases not matched to a gene: 10. The CDR3 loop reads CASGPGQGAEYEQYF. The CDR3 region has the DNA TGTGCCAGTGGACCAGGACAGGGGGCTGAGTACGAGCAGTACTTC.

This clonotype appeared a few times. This sequence joins TRBV19 and TRBJ2-3; 7 bases map to TRBD2. V gave up 9 bases and J gave up 1 base; unmatched junction bases: 10. CDR1 LNHDA and CDR2 SQIVND come from the germline V gene (reference sequence). This CDR3 contains 15 residues. The CDR3 loop reads CASTPKRGGTDTQYF. CDR3 nucleotide sequence: TGTGCCAGCACCCCGAAGCGGGGTGGCACAGATACGCAGTATTTT.

This clonotype has a count of ten or more. This chain joins TRBV11-3 and TRBJ2-7; possibly TRBD1 for D (5 bases). CDR1 and CDR2 (germline): SGHNT, YENEEA. The V and J ends lost 5 bases and 0 bases respectively, with 11 bases between them. The CDR3 spans 14 residues. CDR3 bases: TGTGCCAGCAGCGTAAGACAGAGCTCCTACGAGCAGTACTTC. Protein sequence: CASSVRQSSYEQYF.

The gene calls are TRBV2 and TRBJ2-2; no clear D. Trimming cost V 4 bases and J 4 bases, with 4 bases left between them. The CDR3 covers 12 residues. Germline V CDR1 and CDR2: SNHLY, FYNNEI. DNA of the CDR3: TGTGCCAGCAGTGCAACCACCGGGGAGCTGTTTTTT. Its protein is CASSATTGELFF. The complete variable domain, with remaining parts taken from reference TRBV2 and TRBJ2-2, reads EPEVTQTPSHQVTQMGQEVILRCVPISNHLYFYWYRQILGQKVEFLVSFYNNEISEKSEIFDDQFSVERPDGSNFTLKIRSTKLEDSAMYFCASSATTGELFFGEGSRLTVL.

In its sample, this clonotype was seen many times. A read error may produce the germline difference seen at one junction end. For the CDR3, the DNA is TGTGCCAGCAGCTCGCGGGTAGGGGATCCGGACTTC. It translates to CASSSRVGDPDF. This chain joins TRBV7-2 and TRBJ1-2; a possible D gene is TRBD1 (5 bases). Germline V CDR1 and CDR2: SGHTA, FQGNSA. This CDR3 contains 12 residues.

This clonotype was counted ten times or more. V and J are TRBV28 and TRBJ1-2; perhaps TRBD1 as D (6 bases). In germline, CDR1 is MDHEN, CDR2 SYDVKM. Deletions cut 7 bases from V and 8 bases from J, with 26 bases between. The CDR3 length is 16 residues. The CDR3 loop is CASIDSRNTGTSGYTF. The CDR3 region has the DNA TGTGCCAGCATCGATTCCCGTAATACCGGGACAAGCGGCTACACCTTC.

About this clonotype: A read error may produce the germline difference seen at one junction end. The chain combines TRBV5-4 with TRBJ2-1, with a possible D match to TRBD2 (5 bases). CDR3 length equals 17 residues. CDR1 is SGHNT, CDR2 YYREEE, per germline (reference sequence). CDR3 nucleotides: TGTGCCAGCAGCAGCCGACTAACGGGAAGCTCCTACAATGAGCAATTCTTC. Residues: CASSSRLTGSSYNEQFF.

The chain uses TRBV28 and TRBJ2-5; 7 bases map to TRBD2. Germline lookup yields CDR1 MDHEN and CDR2 SYDVKM. The CDR3 runs 14 residues. V gave up 2 bases and J gave up 4 bases; unmatched junction bases: 4. The CDR3 here is CASSLTSARETQYF. The CDR3 bases are TGTGCCAGCAGTTTAACTAGCGCCAGAGAGACCCAGTACTTC.

The chain has TRBV7-2 and TRBJ1-2; D possibly corresponds to TRBD1 (5 bases). The V and J ends lost 1 base and 7 bases respectively, with 16 bases between them. Germline V lookup: CDR1 SGHTA, CDR2 FQGNSA. This CDR3 spans 15 amino acids. The CDR3: CASSLVVQGVGGYTF. Written as DNA, the CDR3 is TGTGCCAGCAGCTTAGTGGTCCAGGGAGTGGGTGGCTACACCTTC.

This clonotype was seen a handful of times. The gene calls are TRBV20-1 and TRBJ1-3; no clear D. Looked up from germline, CDR1 is DFQATT and CDR2 is SNEGSKA (reference sequence). This CDR3 region has 11 residues. V lost 3 bases, J lost 4 bases, and 4 bases lay in between. CDR3 in DNA: TGCAGTGCTAGGCAAGGAAACACCATATATTTT. Translating gives CSARQGNTIYF.